This record looks at one T cell receptor (beta chain) sequence and its context. The data derive from a study of blood T cell repertoires in COVID-19. In the study overall: The United States, Italy and Spain supplied acute and convalescent COVID-19 samples.

CDR1 and CDR2 from the germline V gene are KGHSH and LQKENI. The ends were cut back, 0 bases at V and 6 bases at J, with 15 bases in the middle. This CDR3 comprises 16 residues. As originally analysed: Estimation of nucleated cell counts relied on the amplification of reference gene primers. Data came from immunoSEQ multiplex PCR; TCRdb stores just in-frame clones and leaves some out. V and J calls and clone size are those listed in that table; D and trimming were worked out from the DNA. Among roughly 400,000 clones listed, more than 75% were seen once. Sequencing used peripheral blood. The chain has TRBV18 and TRBJ1-5; tentatively, D is TRBD1 (5 bases). The receptor was isolated from a woman aged 60-75 years with COVID-19, enrolled during active disease. For the CDR3, the DNA is TGTGCCAGCTCACCACCGGGAGGCAGGGCCGGTCAGCCCCAGCATTTT. Translating it yields CASSPPGGRAGQPQHF.